The next 25 T cell receptor beta chains were all read from a single sample in a study of CD8+ T cells in alopecia areata. In each case, RNA was isolated and then reverse transcribed into cDNA as the sequencing template. The protocol was immunoSEQ multiplex PCR, while the TCRdb copy is restricted to in-frame clones and leaves out a portion. Observed in the sample are around 100,000 clones, none of them singletons. Sample: lesional skin. The receptors come from a C3H/HeJ mouse with alopecia areata. For the strain, the MHC haplotype given is H2-k.

This clone was detected a few times. Gene names are the mouse ones. The missing CDR3 end, 4 residues past where the read stops, is filled in from the germline J gene. The chain uses TRBV13-3 and TRBJ1-1, with D possibly TRBD1 on 6 matching bases. CDR1 and CDR2 from the germline V gene are NNHDY and SYVADS. The CDR3 runs 16 residues. Trimming took 4 bases from V and 0 from J, leaving 16 bases between them. CDR3 bases read: TGTGCCAGCAGTCGGGACACCAATTTTGCAAACACA. This encodes CASSRDTNFANT. The whole CDR3 sequence reads CASSRDTNFANTEVFF.

In its sample, this clone was seen a few times. The genes and germline here are from mouse. With the read ending 4 residues before the CDR3 end, the germline J gene is used to fill in that end. The rearrangement uses TRBV19 and TRBJ2-2; 7 bases map to TRBD1. V lost 3 bases and J lost 4; bases outside the gene matches: 6. The germline gives CDR1 FNHDT, CDR2 SITEND (reference sequence). The CDR3 sequence is 15 residues long. CDR3: CASSNRGRSTGQLYF. The sequenced part of the CDR3 DNA is TGTGCCAGCAGTAACAGGGGAAGGAGCACCGGG.

This clone came up a few times. All gene names here are mouse names. The read stops 4 residues short of the end of the CDR3; the missing end is completed from the germline J gene. V is TRBV13-1 and J is TRBJ1-4; D ambiguous. The germline CDR1 and CDR2 sequences are NSHNY and SYGAGN. The length of the CDR3 is 13 residues. The V and J ends lost 5 bases and 0 bases respectively, with 5 bases between them. The CDR3 bases that were read are TGTGCCAGCAGATCTATTTCCAACGAA. It specifies CASRSISNE. The full CDR3 protein is CASRSISNERLFF.

As for this clone: The DNA translation disagrees with the TCRdb protein at residue 12, so the protein in this description comes from the DNA. Here the gene names and germline are mouse. The read comes to an end 3 residues before the CDR3 does, leaving the germline J gene to fill in the end. The chain carries TRBV13-3 and TRBJ1-3, with a tentative D call TRBD1 (6 bases). The CDR3 totals 15 residues. With 5 bases removed from V and 0 bases from J, the gap between germline ends came to 12 bases. From germline, CDR1 is NNHDY and CDR2 SYVADS. CDR3 bases read: TGTGCCAGCAGCCCTGGACAGTTTTCTGGAAATACG. Translated, it gives CASSPGQFSGNT. The entire CDR3 reads CASSPGQFSGNTLYF.

This clone was seen only a few times. Gene and germline names: mouse. The missing CDR3 end, 4 residues past where the read stops, is filled in from the germline J gene. The chain uses TRBV13-1 and TRBJ2-5, with D maybe TRBD2 (5 bases). Per germline, CDR1 NSHNY and CDR2 SYGAGN. V gave up 5 bases and J gave up 3 bases, with 10 bases separating them. The CDR3 has 13 residues. CDR3 sequence: CASRGLLQDTQYF. Partial CDR3 DNA: TGTGCCAGCAGAGGACTCCTTCAAGAC.

This clone was counted only a few times. Here the gene names and germline are mouse. The CDR3 protein is CASSPNWGQNTLYF. Partial CDR3 DNA: TGTGCCAGCAGTCCGAACTGGGGGCAAAAC. The chain combines TRBV19 with TRBJ2-4; 8 positions match TRBD2. Read coverage stops 4 residues before the CDR3 terminus; the germline J gene supplies the remainder. CDR3 length: 14 residues. CDR1 is FNHDT and CDR2 is SITEND in the germline V gene (reference sequence). V shed 4 bases and J 3 bases; nucleotides not matched to a gene: 4.

This clone was counted between two and nine times. These gene names are mouse names. The chain's CDR3 is CASRHPGQGGAEQFF. The CDR3 bases that were read are TGTGCCAGCAGGCATCCGGGACAGGGGGGGGCT. This chain uses TRBV19 with TRBJ2-1; 11 nucleotides match TRBD1. The DNA ends 4 residues before the CDR3 does, and the rest of the CDR3 is filled in from the germline J gene. Germline lookup yields CDR1 FNHDT and CDR2 SITEND (reference sequence). The CDR3 has 15 amino acids.

Worth noting for this clone: The translated DNA and TCRdb's protein are not identical at residue 13; the protein here was translated from the DNA. Genes and germline are mouse. Read data end 3 residues before the CDR3 end; the end is taken from the germline J gene. The chain uses TRBV17 and TRBJ1-6; 8 nucleotides line up with TRBD1. TRBJ1-6 is known as an ORF, though its function is uncertain. The J segment lost 0 bases and the V segment lost 5 bases, leaving 3 bases of the junction unmatched. Germline values: CDR1 MNHDT, CDR2 YYDKIL. The CDR3 spans 16 residues. CDR3 in amino acids: CASSDRGASYNSPLYF. CDR3 bases read: TGTGCTAGCAGTGACAGGGGCGCTTCCTATAATTCGCCC.

There are a few counts of this clone. Genes here carry mouse names. The CDR3 extends 4 residues past the end of the read, so its final part is completed from the germline J gene. The V and J genes are TRBV13-3 and TRBJ2-3; 8 positions match TRBD2. The length of the CDR3 is 15 residues. Germline values: CDR1 NNHDY, CDR2 SYVADS. With 5 bases clipped from V and 0 bases from J, the junction kept 5 bases outside the gene matches. The DNA read from the CDR3 is TGTGCCAGCAGGGCTGGGGGGCCTAGTGCAGAA. It translates to CASRAGGPSAE. The whole CDR3 protein reads CASRAGGPSAETLYF.

This clone was seen at least ten times. Gene names are the mouse ones. The read comes to an end 4 residues before the CDR3 does, leaving the germline J gene to fill in the end. The chain has TRBV13-3 and TRBJ2-1; TRBD1 is a possible D gene (6 bases). CDR1 NNHDY and CDR2 SYVADS come from the germline V gene. The CDR3 runs 13 residues. V was trimmed by 5 bases and J by 6 bases, leaving 12 bases between them. The CDR3 spells CASRTGFGAEQFF. CDR3 bases read: TGTGCCAGCAGAACAGGGTTTGGTGCT.

This clone was observed a few times. Genes here carry mouse names. Incomplete CDR3 DNA: TGTGCCAGCAGTGATAGGACAGTTTAT. As protein: CASSDRTVY. The full CDR3 reads CASSDRTVYEQYF. This chain uses TRBV13-3 with TRBJ2-7; weak D call: TRBD1 (6 bases). The CDR3 end is not reached by the read, which stops 4 residues before it; the germline J gene fills it in. The CDR3 runs 13 residues. Germline CDR1 NNHDY, CDR2 SYVADS.

Concerning this clone: Germline and genes here are mouse. The read comes to an end 4 residues before the CDR3 does, leaving the germline J gene to fill in the end. The V call is TRBV1, the J call TRBJ1-4, with unresolved D. This CDR3 spans 15 amino acids. CDR1 is NSQYPW and CDR2 is LRSPGD in the germline V gene (reference sequence). V lost 0 bases, J lost 3 bases, and 8 bases lay in between. The DNA read from the CDR3 is TGCACCTGCAGTGCAGAGGGGTTGACCAACGAA. Its translation is CTCSAEGLTNE. The whole CDR3 sequence is CTCSAEGLTNERLFF.

This clone was counted a few times. Mouse gene names and germline throughout. The read ends 4 residues before the CDR3 terminus; that terminus is restored from the germline J gene. The rearrangement links TRBV13-3 to TRBJ1-4; unclear D gene. Germline V gives CDR1 NNHDY, CDR2 SYVADS. Trimming took 0 bases from V and 0 from J, leaving 9 bases between them. The CDR3 consists of 16 residues. CDR3 region: CASSDVGSISNERLFF. Incomplete CDR3 DNA: TGTGCCAGCAGTGATGTGGGGAGTATTTCCAACGAA.

This clone has only a few counts. Genes and germline are mouse. The CDR3 extends 4 residues past the end of the read, so its final part is completed from the germline J gene. This chain joins TRBV13-2 and TRBJ2-1; 10 bases align to TRBD1. The CDR3 loop spans 14 amino acids. Germline CDR1 is NNHNN and CDR2 is SYGAGS (reference sequence). Losses at the gene ends were 5 bases for V and 3 bases for J; bases not matched to a gene: 2. The DNA read from the CDR3 is TGTGCCAGCGGAGGGACAGGGGTCTATGCT. Translating it yields CASGGTGVYA. The CDR3 in its entirety is CASGGTGVYAEQFF.

This clone was seen more than once but under ten times. The genes are named according to mouse. The read halts 4 residues ahead of the CDR3 end, with the missing end drawn from the germline J gene. The chain joins TRBV29 to TRBJ2-1, with a possible D match to TRBD2 (5 bases). Germline-derived CDR1 and CDR2 are MSHET and SYDVDS. V was cut by 5 bases and J by 0 bases, with 8 bases left in between. CDR3 size: 14 residues. CDR3 residues: CASSNGDNYAEQFF. The CDR3 DNA, read in part, is TGTGCTAGCAGTAATGGGGATAACTATGCT.

As for this clone: The genes are named according to mouse. The CDR3 end falls 4 residues outside the read, so it is completed with the germline J gene. This sequence joins TRBV1 and TRBJ2-5; D gene uncertain. The germline V gene has CDR1 NSQYPW and CDR2 LRSPGD (reference sequence). There are 13 residues in the CDR3. CDR3 amino acids: CTCSAGQEDTQYF. The covered CDR3 bases are TGCACCTGCAGTGCGGGCCAGGAAGAC. The full variable domain, completed using reference TRBV1 and TRBJ2-5, is VTLLEQNPRWRLVPRGQAVNLRCILKNSQYPWMSWYQQDLQKQLQWLFTLRSPGDKEVKSLPGADYLATRVTDTELRLQVANMSQGRTLYCTCSAGQEDTQYFGPGTRLLVL.

This clone showed up many times. Gene names refer to mouse genes. The CDR3 spells CASSDAGAREVFF. Partial CDR3 DNA: TGTGCCAGCAGTGACGCAGGGGCGCGA. The chain has TRBV13-3 and TRBJ1-1; tentatively, D is TRBD1 (6 bases). The sequence runs out 4 residues before the end of the CDR3; the remainder is reconstructed from the germline J gene. CDR1 and CDR2 from the germline V gene are NNHDY and SYVADS. This CDR3 is 13 amino acids long.

This clone was detected many times. Here the gene names and germline are mouse. The read ends 4 residues before the CDR3 terminus; that terminus is restored from the germline J gene. The rearrangement joins TRBV13-3 to TRBJ2-2, with 11 bases lining up with TRBD2. The germline gives CDR1 NNHDY, CDR2 SYVADS. V lost 0 bases, J lost 3 bases, and 4 bases stayed unmatched. The CDR3 has 17 amino acids. CDR3 bases read: TGTGCCAGCAGTGATGCAACGGACTGGGGGGACACCGGG. This encodes CASSDATDWGDTG. The full CDR3 reads CASSDATDWGDTGQLYF.

Comments on this clone: Germline and genes here are mouse. The CDR3 end is not reached by the read, which stops 4 residues before it; the germline J gene fills it in. The chain combines TRBV13-3 with TRBJ1-1, with D possibly TRBD1 on 6 matching bases. The V gene lost 1 base and the J gene lost 1 base, with 11 bases spanning the gap. The CDR3 loop spans 15 amino acids. In germline, CDR1 is NNHDY, CDR2 SYVADS. CDR3 DNA (partial): TGTGCCAGCAGTGATCGGGGGGCGGTAAACACA. Amino acids: CASSDRGAVNT. The entire CDR3 is CASSDRGAVNTEVFF.

This clone was seen at least ten times. Gene names are mouse gene names. Sequencing ends 4 residues short of the CDR3 end; the germline J gene provides the rest. V is TRBV13-3 and J is TRBJ2-1, with TRBD1 matching over 8 bases. This CDR3 has 14 residues. The germline gives CDR1 NNHDY, CDR2 SYVADS. V dropped 5 bases and J dropped 3; count of bases not matched to a gene: 4. CDR3 region: CASSPGQVYAEQFF. The sequenced part of the CDR3 DNA is TGTGCCAGCAGCCCGGGACAGGTCTATGCT.

This clone was picked up a small number of times. Gene names and germline refer to mouse. The read comes to an end 4 residues before the CDR3 does, leaving the germline J gene to fill in the end. This chain joins TRBV5 and TRBJ2-5; D is perhaps TRBD2 (6 bases). The CDR3 has 13 amino acids. Trimming left V 4 bases short and J 2 bases short, with 7 bases between. Germline CDR1 and CDR2: LGHNA and YNLKQL (reference sequence). The sequenced part of the CDR3 DNA is TGTGCCAGCAGCCCGGGGGGCCAAGAC. Translation gives CASSPGGQD. The complete CDR3 protein is CASSPGGQDTQYF.

Relative to its sample, this clone is medium-sized. Gene names are mouse gene names. The observed sequence ends 4 residues before the CDR3 terminus, with the missing tail filled in from the germline J gene. The rearrangement uses TRBV13-3 and TRBJ2-7, with 11 positions matching TRBD2. Germline CDR1 and CDR2: NNHDY and SYVADS. This CDR3 is 15 amino acids long. Trimming cost V 1 base and J 3 bases; bases outside gene matches: 3. Partial CDR3 DNA: TGTGCCAGCAGTGATCCGGGACTGGGGGACTAT. This gives the protein CASSDPGLGDY. The entire CDR3 sequence reads CASSDPGLGDYEQYF.

This clone has ten or more counts. Gene names follow the mouse nomenclature. Read data end 4 residues before the CDR3 end; the end is taken from the germline J gene. The rearrangement uses TRBV1 and TRBJ2-5; 10 bases are shared with TRBD2. J gave up 0 bases and V 6 bases, and 0 bases lay outside the gene matches. The CDR3 has 14 amino acids. Looked up from germline, CDR1 is NSQYPW and CDR2 is LRSPGD (reference sequence). Partial CDR3 DNA: TGCACCTGCAGGACTGGGGGGAACCAAGAC. This gives the protein CTCRTGGNQD. The CDR3 reads in full as CTCRTGGNQDTQYF.

Details on this clone: Germline and genes here are mouse. The sequence runs out 4 residues before the end of the CDR3; the remainder is reconstructed from the germline J gene. This chain links TRBV13-3 with TRBJ1-1; tentative D call: TRBD1 (6 bases). Deletions cut 2 bases from V and 1 base from J, with 12 bases between. This CDR3 has 15 residues. Germline V gene lookup returns CDR1 NNHDY and CDR2 SYVADS. The CDR3 spells CASSEAGTQNTEVFF. The sequenced CDR3 bases are TGTGCCAGCAGTGAGGCCGGGACACAAAACACA.

There are many counts of this clone. The germline and genes are mouse ones. The read finishes 4 residues shy of the CDR3 end, and the germline J gene is used to complete it. This sequence joins TRBV13-3 and TRBJ2-1; 8 bases are shared with TRBD1. The CDR3 sequence is 16 residues long. Germline loops: CDR1 NNHDY, CDR2 SYVADS. V shed 2 bases and J 0 bases; nucleotides not matched to a gene: 4. The DNA read from the CDR3 is TGTGCCAGCAGTGACGGGACAGGAATTAACTATGCT. Translating it yields CASSDGTGINYA. The entire CDR3 is CASSDGTGINYAEQFF.